This T cell receptor (beta chain) was captured by sequencing in a study of T cell responses to AZD1222 COVID-19 vaccine. This CDR3 has 13 residues. In germline, CDR1 is MDHEN, CDR2 SYDVKM. The V end was cut by 8 bases, the J end by 4 bases, with 12 bases between. To note about this clone: Its antigen is currently unknown.

Study conclusions and caveats: Repertoires were collected only later (after the peak T cell response had occurred). Baseline serology detected seropositivity in only a handful of AZD1222 recipients. The donors showed a predominance of white British ancestry and of females, with possible underestimation of clonal diversity.

The table came from immunoSEQ multiplex PCR; TCRdb's copy has only in-frame clones and leaves some out. Seen here are about 76,000 clones, 70% to 80% observed once, and the top ten hold 27%. This chain joins TRBV28 and TRBJ1-3; D uncertain. The receptor was isolated from an adult who received the MenACWY meningococcal vaccine as a control. Specimen: peripheral blood, collected 28 days after the second dose of the MenACWY control vaccine. CDR3: CASGSGPGNTIYF. The CDR3 DNA sequence: TGTGCCAGCGGGTCCGGGCCGGGAAACACCATATATTTT.